Described below is a single T cell receptor (beta chain) sequence and its context. Antigen specificity is unknown. The data belong to a study of shared clonotypes between healthy human individuals. Libraries were prepared by immunoSEQ multiplex PCR; TCRdb keeps only in-frame clonotypes and omits some of them. Among 2 million to 2.5 million clones, 90% to 96% were seen once, and the ten largest hold 0.1% to 0.15%. Findings of the study overall: Non-shared clonotypes had lower generation probabilities than clonotypes shared by all four sorted-subset donors. Despite large depth, sorted-subset datasets appeared incompletely sequenced.

What was sequenced was naive CD4+ T cells sorted from blood. Noted subset: CD45RA+ positively selected. This clonotype was obtained from a man aged 18 to 30 in good health.

The CDR3 DNA follows: TGTGCCAGCACCAACACCAGCCACGGTATCGGAAACACCATATATTTT. Encoded protein: CASTNTSHGIGNTIYF. V and J are TRBV6-6 and TRBJ1-3; D gene unclear. The CDR3 has 16 residues. Trimming took off 7 bases at V and 4 bases at J, with 20 bases between the two ends. Germline V CDR1 and CDR2: MNHNY, SVGAGI (reference sequence).